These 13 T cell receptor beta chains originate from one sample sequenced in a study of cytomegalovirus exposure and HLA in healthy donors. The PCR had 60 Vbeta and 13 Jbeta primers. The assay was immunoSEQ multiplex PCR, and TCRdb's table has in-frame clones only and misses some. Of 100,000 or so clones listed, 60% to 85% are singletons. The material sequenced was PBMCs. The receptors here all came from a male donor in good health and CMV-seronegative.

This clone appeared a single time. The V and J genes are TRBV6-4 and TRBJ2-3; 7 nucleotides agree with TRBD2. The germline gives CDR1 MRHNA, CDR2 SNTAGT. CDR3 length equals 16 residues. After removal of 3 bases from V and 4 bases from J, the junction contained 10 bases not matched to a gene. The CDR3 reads CASSDRGDYSPDTQYF. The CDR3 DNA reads TGTGCCAGCAGTGATCGAGGGGACTACTCACCAGATACGCAGTATTTT.

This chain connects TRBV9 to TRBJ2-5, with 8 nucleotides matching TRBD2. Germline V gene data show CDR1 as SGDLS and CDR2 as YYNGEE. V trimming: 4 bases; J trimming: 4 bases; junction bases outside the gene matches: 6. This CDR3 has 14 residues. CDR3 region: CASSPGAGGETQYF. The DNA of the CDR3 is TGTGCCAGCAGCCCCGGCGCGGGAGGAGAGACCCAGTACTTC.

This CDR3 is CASSHREAKNIQYF. CDR3 nucleotide sequence: TGTGCCAGTAGTCACAGGGAAGCCAAAAACATTCAGTACTTC. The V call is TRBV19, the J call TRBJ2-4, with a tentative D call TRBD1 (6 bases). CDR1 and CDR2 from the germline V gene are LNHDA and SQIVND (reference sequence). The CDR3 sequence is 14 residues long. With 5 bases removed from V and 0 bases from J, the gap between germline ends came to 8 bases. Drawing the rest from reference TRBV19 and TRBJ2-4, the complete variable domain is DGGITQSPKYLFRKEGQNVTLSCEQNLNHDAMYWYRQDPGQGLRLIYYSQIVNDFQKGDIAEGYSVSREKKESFPLTVTSAQKNPTAFYLCASSHREAKNIQYFGAGTRLSVL.

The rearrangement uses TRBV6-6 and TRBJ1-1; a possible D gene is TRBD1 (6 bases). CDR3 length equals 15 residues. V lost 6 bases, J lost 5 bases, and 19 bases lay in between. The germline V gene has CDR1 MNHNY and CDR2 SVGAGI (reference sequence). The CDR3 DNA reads TGTGCCAGCAGGATTTGGGCAGGGGAGAGGACTGAAGCTTTCTTT. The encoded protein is CASRIWAGERTEAFF.

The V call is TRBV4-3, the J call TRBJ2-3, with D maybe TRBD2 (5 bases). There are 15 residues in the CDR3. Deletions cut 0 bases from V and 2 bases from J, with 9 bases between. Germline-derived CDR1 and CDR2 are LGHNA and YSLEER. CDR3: CASSQEGGATDTQYF. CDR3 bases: TGCGCCAGCAGCCAAGAAGGAGGAGCCACAGATACGCAGTATTTT.

The CDR3, as DNA: TGTGCCTGGAGCCTGACAGGGGGCATTGAGACCCAGTACTTC. This translates into CAWSLTGGIETQYF. V usage is TRBV30 and J usage is TRBJ2-5, with TRBD1 identical over 10 bases. The CDR3 covers 14 residues. Germline CDR1 reads GTSNPN; CDR2 reads SVGIG (reference sequence). Losses at the gene ends were 3 bases for V and 5 bases for J; bases not matched to a gene: 6.

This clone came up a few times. CDR3 region: CASSLEAGYAGETQYF. The CDR3 nucleotides are TGTGCCAGCAGCTTAGAGGCGGGCTATGCCGGGGAGACCCAGTACTTC. The V call is TRBV11-3, the J call TRBJ2-5, with D maybe TRBD2 (5 bases). CDR1 and CDR2 (germline): SGHNT, YENEEA. V gave up 0 bases and J gave up 5 bases, with 16 bases separating them. The CDR3 length is 16 residues.

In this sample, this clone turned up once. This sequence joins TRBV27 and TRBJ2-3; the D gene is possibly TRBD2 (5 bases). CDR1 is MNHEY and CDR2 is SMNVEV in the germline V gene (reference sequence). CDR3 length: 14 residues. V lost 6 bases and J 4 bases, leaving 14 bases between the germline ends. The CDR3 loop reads CASRLSRGSDTQYF. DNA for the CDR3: TGTGCCAGCAGGCTTAGCCGCGGGTCAGATACGCAGTATTTT.

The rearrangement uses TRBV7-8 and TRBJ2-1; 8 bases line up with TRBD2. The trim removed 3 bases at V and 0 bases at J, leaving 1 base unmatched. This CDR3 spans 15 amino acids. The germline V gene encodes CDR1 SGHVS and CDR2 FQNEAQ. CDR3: CASSFSGNSYNEQFF. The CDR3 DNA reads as TGTGCCAGCAGCTTTAGCGGGAACTCCTACAATGAGCAGTTCTTC.

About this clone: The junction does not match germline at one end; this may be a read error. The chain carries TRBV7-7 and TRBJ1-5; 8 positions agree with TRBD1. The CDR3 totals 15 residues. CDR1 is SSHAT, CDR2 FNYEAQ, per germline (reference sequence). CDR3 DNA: TGTGCTAGCAGCCCATCAGGAGGGACAGGTCAGCCCCAGCATTTT. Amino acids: CASSPSGGTGQPQHF.

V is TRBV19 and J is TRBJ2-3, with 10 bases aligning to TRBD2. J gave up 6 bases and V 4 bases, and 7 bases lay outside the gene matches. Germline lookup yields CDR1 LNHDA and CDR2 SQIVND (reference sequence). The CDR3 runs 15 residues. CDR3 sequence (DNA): TGTGCCAGTAGTAGGACTAGCGGAGTGCTGGATACGCAGTATTTT. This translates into CASSRTSGVLDTQYF.

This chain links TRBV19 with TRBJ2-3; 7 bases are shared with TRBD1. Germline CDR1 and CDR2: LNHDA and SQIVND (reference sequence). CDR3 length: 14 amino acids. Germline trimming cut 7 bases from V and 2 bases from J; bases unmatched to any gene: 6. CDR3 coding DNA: TGTGCCAGTACCGGGACAGAGGTCACAGATACGCAGTATTTT. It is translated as CASTGTEVTDTQYF.

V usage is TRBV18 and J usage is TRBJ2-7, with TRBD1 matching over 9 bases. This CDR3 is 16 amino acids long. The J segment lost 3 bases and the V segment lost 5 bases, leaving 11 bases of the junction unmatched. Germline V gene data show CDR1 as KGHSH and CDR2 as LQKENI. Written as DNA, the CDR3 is TGTGCCAGCTCAATTATCGGGGGACAGGGAGACTACGAGCAGTACTTC. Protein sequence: CASSIIGGQGDYEQYF.